The 25 T cell receptor beta chains below come from one sample, sequenced in a study of blood T cell repertoires in COVID-19. Generated by immunoSEQ multiplex PCR, the TCRdb table keeps only in-frame clones and is missing some. This table holds 45,000 or so clones, roughly 74% found once. The sequencing sample was made of peripheral blood. The receptors shown here come from a man older than 75 with acute or convalescent COVID-19.

V gene TRBV5-6 combines with J gene TRBJ2-7, with TRBD2 identical over 9 bases. The CDR3 is 14 residues long. Trimming removed 4 bases from V and 1 base from J; junction bases left unmatched: 3. Germline lookup yields CDR1 SGHDT and CDR2 YYEEEE. CDR3 loop: CASSPSGKSYEQYF. The CDR3 coding sequence is TGTGCCAGCAGCCCTAGCGGGAAATCCTACGAGCAGTACTTC.

This clone was recorded a few times. The V gene is TRBV7-9, the J gene TRBJ2-3; TRBD2 aligns across 13 bases. The ends lost 5 bases at V and 0 bases at J; junction bases unmatched: 5. This CDR3 is 17 amino acids long. The germline V gene has CDR1 SEHNR and CDR2 FQNEAQ (reference sequence). The CDR3 region is CASSLGLAGSSTDTQYF. The CDR3 DNA follows: TGTGCCAGCAGCCTGGGACTAGCGGGGTCTAGCACAGATACGCAGTATTTT.

The chain combines TRBV6-5 with TRBJ2-7; 13 bases line up with TRBD2. The CDR3 length is 15 residues. V shed 6 bases and J 5 bases; nucleotides not matched to a gene: 7. CDR1 is MNHEY, CDR2 SVGAGI, per germline. Here the CDR3 reads CASRPGLAGADEQYF. For the CDR3, the DNA is TGTGCCAGCAGACCCGGACTAGCGGGAGCGGACGAGCAGTACTTC.

This chain joins TRBV5-1 and TRBJ2-7, with TRBD1 as a possible D gene (5 bases). In germline, CDR1 is SGHRS, CDR2 YFSETQ. The V end was cut by 0 bases, the J end by 2 bases, with 9 bases between. The CDR3 has 14 amino acids. The chain's CDR3 is CASSLVAGTYEQYF. CDR3 nucleotides: TGCGCCAGCAGCTTGGTGGCAGGGACCTACGAGCAGTACTTC.

This clone was seen only a few times. V gene TRBV7-8 combines with J gene TRBJ1-4; D not resolved. This CDR3 is built from 15 residues. Germline V gene data show CDR1 as SGHVS and CDR2 as FQNEAQ. Trimming removed 4 bases from V and 7 bases from J, with 16 bases in between. The CDR3 nucleotides read TGTGCCAGCAGCTCCTGGACGGGCGGGAGTGAAAAACTGTTTTTT. This codes for CASSSWTGGSEKLFF. The entire variable domain, with the rest obtained from reference TRBV7-8 and TRBJ1-4, is as follows: GAGVSQSPRYKVAKRGQDVALRCDPISGHVSLFWYQQALGQGPEFLTYFQNEAQLDKSGLPSDRFFAERPEGSVSTLKIQRTQQEDSAVYLCASSSWTGGSEKLFFGSGTQLSVL.

This clone was counted only a few times. CDR3 protein: CASSLLGGELFF. Written as DNA, the CDR3 is TGTGCCAGCAGTTTGCTCGGCGGGGAGCTGTTTTTT. V gene TRBV28 combines with J gene TRBJ2-2, with D unresolved. CDR3 size: 12 residues. Per the germline V gene, CDR1 is MDHEN and CDR2 is SYDVKM. V lost 3 bases and J 7 bases, leaving 6 bases between the germline ends.

The chain combines TRBV6-4 with TRBJ2-7; 8 bases map to TRBD2. The V segment lost 0 bases and the J segment 3 bases; nucleotides outside the gene matches: 7. CDR3 size: 16 residues. In germline, CDR1 is MRHNA, CDR2 SNTAGT. The CDR3 here is CASSDSEGTSGYEQYF. CDR3 nucleotides: TGTGCCAGCAGTGACTCGGAGGGGACTAGTGGCTACGAGCAGTACTTC.

The chain employs TRBV27 and TRBJ2-1; 7 bases agree with TRBD1. Germline V gene data show CDR1 as MNHEY and CDR2 as SMNVEV (reference sequence). The CDR3 is made up of 14 amino acids. The ends lost 7 bases at V and 3 bases at J; junction bases unmatched: 6. CDR3 sequence (DNA): TGTGCCAGCAACAAGGACAGGTTCTACAATGAGCAGTTCTTC. This gives the protein CASNKDRFYNEQFF.

The chain employs TRBV25-1 and TRBJ2-1; 8 nucleotides align to TRBD2. Per germline, CDR1 MGHDK and CDR2 SYGVNS. The junction had 3 bases not matched to a gene; V was cut back by 4 bases and J by 1 base. The CDR3 length is 15 residues. CDR3 sequence (DNA): TGTGCCAGCAGTGCGGGAGGGCGGTCCTACAATGAGCAGTTCTTC. Residues: CASSAGGRSYNEQFF.

The chain carries TRBV14 and TRBJ2-7; D is possibly TRBD1 (5 bases). This CDR3 spans 14 amino acids. V lost 3 bases to trimming and J lost 3 bases, with 12 bases between them. From germline, CDR1 is SGHDN and CDR2 FVKESK. The CDR3 region is CASSQWEGDYEQYF. The CDR3 coding sequence is TGTGCCAGCAGCCAGTGGGAAGGGGACTACGAGCAGTACTTC.

The CDR3 nucleotides are TGTGCCATCAGTGAGGGTGCACAGGGGGCGAGAAATGAGCAGTTCTTC. Protein: CAISEGAQGARNEQFF. V and J are TRBV10-3 and TRBJ2-1, with 9 nucleotides matching TRBD1. Trimming at V came to 2 bases and at J to 7 bases, leaving 9 bases not matched to a gene. In germline, CDR1 is ENHRY, CDR2 SYGVKD. This CDR3 is built from 16 residues.

V gene TRBV4-1 combines with J gene TRBJ1-4, with unresolved D. Trimming cost V 4 bases and J 4 bases, with 10 bases left between them. The V gene's germline CDR1 is MGHRA and CDR2 YSYEKL. This CDR3 is 14 amino acids long. The CDR3 DNA sequence: TGCGCCAGCAGCCCCCTGGAGTTTAATGAAAAACTGTTTTTT. Amino acid sequence: CASSPLEFNEKLFF.

The rearrangement links TRBV19 to TRBJ2-7; maybe TRBD2 (5 bases). Germline CDR1 is LNHDA and CDR2 is SQIVND (reference sequence). The CDR3 runs to 14 residues. Trimming left V 3 bases short and J 2 bases short, with 11 bases between. In nucleotides, the CDR3 is TGTGCCAGTAGTATTCAGGCGGGCCCCTACGAGCAGTACTTC. This translates into CASSIQAGPYEQYF.

The chain has TRBV27 and TRBJ2-1, with 8 bases fitting TRBD2. Germline assignment: CDR1 MNHEY and CDR2 SMNVEV (reference sequence). The CDR3 extends over 20 amino acids. V gave up 1 base and J gave up 4 bases; unmatched junction bases: 18. CDR3: CASSLYSGGLVGGRYNEQFF. The DNA for the CDR3 is TGTGCCAGCAGTTTATATTCTGGGGGACTAGTCGGGGGACGGTACAATGAGCAGTTCTTC.

This clone occurred a few times. The chain employs TRBV7-2 and TRBJ2-1, with a weak D call TRBD2 (6 bases). The V end was cut by 9 bases, the J end by 4 bases, with 19 bases between. CDR3 length equals 15 residues. Germline V CDR1 and CDR2: SGHTA, FQGNSA. CDR3 nucleotides: TGTGCCAGTTTAAAGTCTGGGGCGGGATACAATGAGCAGTTCTTC. Its translation is CASLKSGAGYNEQFF.

The chain employs TRBV2 and TRBJ1-6; 9 bases map to TRBD1. Germline loops: CDR1 SNHLY, CDR2 FYNNEI. The length of the CDR3 is 15 residues. J was trimmed by 6 bases and V by 6 bases; bases with no gene match: 6. CDR3 protein: CASRGTGNGNSPLHF. The CDR3 DNA sequence: TGTGCCAGCAGGGGGACAGGGAACGGTAATTCACCCCTCCACTTT. The variable domain in full, with the rest retrieved from reference TRBV2 and TRBJ1-6, is EPEVTQTPSHQVTQMGQEVILRCVPISNHLYFYWYRQILGQKVEFLVSFYNNEISEKSEIFDDQFSVERPDGSNFTLKIRSTKLEDSAMYFCASRGTGNGNSPLHFGNGTRLTVT.

This chain joins TRBV6-2 or TRBV6-3 and TRBJ2-5; a possible D gene is TRBD2 (5 bases). Per germline, CDR1 MNHEY and CDR2 SVGEGT. The length of the CDR3 is 13 residues. V lost 2 bases, J lost 2 bases, and 6 bases lay in between. The CDR3 sequence is CASSYLAQETQYF. The CDR3 DNA follows: TGTGCCAGCAGTTACCTAGCACAAGAGACCCAGTACTTC.

The chain has TRBV6-6 and TRBJ1-6; 8 nucleotides agree with TRBD1. V was pared by 4 bases and J by 7 bases, with 6 bases of the junction left unmatched. CDR3 length equals 15 residues. Germline CDR1 is MNHNY and CDR2 is SVGAGI (reference sequence). The DNA for the CDR3 is TGTGCCAGCAGTTCTCGACAGGGGAAGAATTCACCCCTCCACTTT. Translated: CASSSRQGKNSPLHF.

The chain uses TRBV7-6 and TRBJ2-3; 9 positions match TRBD1. Germline V lookup: CDR1 SGHVS, CDR2 FNYEAQ. V gave up 1 base and J gave up 7 bases; unmatched junction bases: 9. The CDR3 sequence is 16 residues long. CDR3 sequence (DNA): TGTGCCAGCAGCTTAGAGGTGGGACAGGGAAGAAATACGCAGTATTTT. Translated: CASSLEVGQGRNTQYF. The full variable domain, rest sourced from reference TRBV7-6 and TRBJ2-3, is GAGVSQSPRYKVTKRGQDVALRCDPISGHVSLYWYRQALGQGPEFLTYFNYEAQQDKSGLPNDRFSAERPEGSISTLTIQRTEQRDSAMYRCASSLEVGQGRNTQYFGPGTRLTVL.

This clone was seen a single time. The V and J genes are TRBV2 and TRBJ1-5; D is unresolved. The V gene's germline CDR1 is SNHLY and CDR2 FYNNEI. V lost 6 bases and J lost 0, with 12 bases in between. This CDR3 comprises 15 residues. The CDR3 DNA reads as TGTGCCAGCAGGGGCGCCCAGCATAGCAATCAGCCCCAGCATTTT. Amino acids: CASRGAQHSNQPQHF.

CDR3 sequence: CASSSDLRAFF. The CDR3 DNA reads as TGTGCCAGCAGTTCGGACTTACGGGCTTTCTTT. This chain links TRBV28 with TRBJ1-1; no firm D call. CDR1 is MDHEN and CDR2 is SYDVKM in the germline V gene. The CDR3 runs 11 residues. The V end lost 4 bases, the J end lost 11 bases, and 11 bases lay between the germline ends. The full variable domain, with the rest looked up from reference TRBV28 and TRBJ1-1, is DVKVTQSSRYLVKRTGEKVFLECVQDMDHENMFWYRQDPGLGLRLIYFSYDVKMKEKGDIPEGYSVSREKKERFSLILESASTNQTSMYLCASSSDLRAFFGQGTRLTVV.

The V gene is TRBV7-2, the J gene TRBJ2-2; 11 nucleotides match TRBD2. The J segment lost 7 bases and the V segment lost 4 bases, leaving 8 bases of the junction unmatched. CDR1 and CDR2 (germline): SGHTA, FQGNSA. The CDR3 has 16 residues. This CDR3 is CASSSTPTSGNGELFF. CDR3 sequence (DNA): TGTGCCAGCAGCTCGACGCCGACTAGCGGGAACGGGGAGCTGTTTTTT.

The rearrangement links TRBV6-6 to TRBJ1-5; D is perhaps TRBD1 (5 bases). Germline loops: CDR1 MNHNY, CDR2 SVGAGI (reference sequence). CDR3 size: 16 residues. The V gene lost 5 bases and the J gene lost 2 bases, with 16 bases spanning the gap. The CDR3 region is CASSPSDTGRNQPQHF. As DNA, the CDR3 is TGTGCCAGCAGTCCTTCCGATACAGGTCGCAATCAGCCCCAGCATTTT.

The chain recombines TRBV28 with TRBJ2-7, with a weak D call TRBD2 (5 bases). This CDR3 contains 14 residues. Germline V gives CDR1 MDHEN, CDR2 SYDVKM. Trimming removed 8 bases from V and 1 base from J, with 15 bases in between. This chain's CDR3 is CASSGTSGSYEQYF. The CDR3 bases are TGTGCCAGCTCCGGAACGAGCGGTTCCTACGAGCAGTACTTC.

This clone appeared a few times. The chain is built from TRBV28 and TRBJ2-7, with 7 bases matching TRBD2. CDR3 length equals 13 residues. J lost 4 bases, V lost 2 bases, and 2 bases had no gene match. The V gene's germline CDR1 is MDHEN and CDR2 SYDVKM. The CDR3 loop reads CASSLRGLYEQYF. For the CDR3, the DNA is TGTGCCAGCAGTTTAAGGGGACTATACGAGCAGTACTTC.